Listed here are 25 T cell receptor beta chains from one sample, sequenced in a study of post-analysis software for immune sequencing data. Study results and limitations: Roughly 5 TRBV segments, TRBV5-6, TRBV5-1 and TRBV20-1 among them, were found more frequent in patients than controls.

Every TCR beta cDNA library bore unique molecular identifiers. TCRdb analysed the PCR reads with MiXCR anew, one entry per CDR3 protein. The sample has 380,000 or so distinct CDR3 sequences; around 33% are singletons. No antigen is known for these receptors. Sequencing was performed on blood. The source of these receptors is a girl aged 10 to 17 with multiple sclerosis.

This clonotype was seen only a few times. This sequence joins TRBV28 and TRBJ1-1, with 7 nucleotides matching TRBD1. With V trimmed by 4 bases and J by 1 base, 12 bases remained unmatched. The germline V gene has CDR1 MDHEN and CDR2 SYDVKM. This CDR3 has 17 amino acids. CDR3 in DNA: TGTGCCAGCAGTTCCGTGGGGTACAGGGGAAAGAACACTGAAGCTTTCTTT. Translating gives CASSSVGYRGKNTEAFF. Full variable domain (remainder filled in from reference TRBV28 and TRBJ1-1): DVKVTQSSRYLVKRTGEKVFLECVQDMDHENMFWYRQDPGLGLRLIYFSYDVKMKEKGDIPEGYSVSREKKERFSLILESASTNQTSMYLCASSSVGYRGKNTEAFFGQGTRLTVV.

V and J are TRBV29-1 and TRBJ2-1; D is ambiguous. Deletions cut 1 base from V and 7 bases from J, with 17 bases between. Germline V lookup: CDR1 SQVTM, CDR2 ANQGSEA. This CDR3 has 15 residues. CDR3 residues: CSVEVVEARENEQFF. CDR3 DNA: TGCAGCGTTGAAGTCGTAGAGGCAAGAGAAAATGAGCAGTTCTTC.

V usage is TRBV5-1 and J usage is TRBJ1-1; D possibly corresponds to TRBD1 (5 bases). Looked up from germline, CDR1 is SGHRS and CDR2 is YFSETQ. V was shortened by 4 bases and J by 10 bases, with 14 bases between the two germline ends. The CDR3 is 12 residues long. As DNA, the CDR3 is TGCGCCAGCAGCCCTGGGACCTCAGGAGCTTTCTTT. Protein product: CASSPGTSGAFF. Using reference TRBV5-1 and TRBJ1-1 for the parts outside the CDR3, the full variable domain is KAGVTQTPRYLIKTRGQQVTLSCSPISGHRSVSWYQQTPGQGLQFLFEYFSETQRNKGNFPGRFSGRQFSNSRSEMNVSTLELGDSALYLCASSPGTSGAFFGQGTRLTVV.

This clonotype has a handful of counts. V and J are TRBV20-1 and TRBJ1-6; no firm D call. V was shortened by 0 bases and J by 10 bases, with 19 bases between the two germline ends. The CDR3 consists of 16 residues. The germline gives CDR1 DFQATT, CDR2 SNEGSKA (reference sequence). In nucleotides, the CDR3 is TGCAGTGCTAGAGATCGCAAGGTTGGCTTTGGGTCACCCCTCCACTTT. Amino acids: CSARDRKVGFGSPLHF.

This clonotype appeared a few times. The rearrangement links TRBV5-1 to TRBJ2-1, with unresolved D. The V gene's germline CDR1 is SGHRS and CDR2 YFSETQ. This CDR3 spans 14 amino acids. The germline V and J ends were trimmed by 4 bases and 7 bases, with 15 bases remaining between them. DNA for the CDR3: TGCGCCAGCAGCCCGGCCCCTTTTGGGAATGAGCAGTTCTTC. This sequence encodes CASSPAPFGNEQFF.

In DNA, the CDR3 is TGTGCCAGCAGTGAAAGGGGAGTGGTCACAGATACGCAGTATTTT. Encoded protein: CASSERGVVTDTQYF. V gene TRBV6-1 combines with J gene TRBJ2-3; D tentatively reads TRBD1 or TRBD2 (5 bases each). Germline CDR1 and CDR2: MNHNS and SASEGT. The V end lost 2 bases, the J end lost 2 bases, and 11 bases lay between the germline ends. The CDR3 extends over 15 amino acids.

CDR3 sequence reads: CASSFSYYEQYF. CDR3 in DNA: TGTGCCAGCAGCTTCTCATACTACGAGCAGTACTTC. The chain couples TRBV7-2 to TRBJ2-7; D remains ambiguous. Germline CDR1 is SGHTA and CDR2 is FQGNSA. Trimming removed 3 bases at V and 3 bases at J, with 6 bases between. The CDR3 is made up of 12 amino acids.

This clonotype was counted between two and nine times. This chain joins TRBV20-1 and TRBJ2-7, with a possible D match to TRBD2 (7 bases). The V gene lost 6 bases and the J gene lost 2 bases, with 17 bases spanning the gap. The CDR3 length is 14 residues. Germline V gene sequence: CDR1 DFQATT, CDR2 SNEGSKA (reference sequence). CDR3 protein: CSARGRGPTYEQYF. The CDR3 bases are TGCAGTGCCCGTGGGCGGGGGCCGACCTACGAGCAGTACTTC.

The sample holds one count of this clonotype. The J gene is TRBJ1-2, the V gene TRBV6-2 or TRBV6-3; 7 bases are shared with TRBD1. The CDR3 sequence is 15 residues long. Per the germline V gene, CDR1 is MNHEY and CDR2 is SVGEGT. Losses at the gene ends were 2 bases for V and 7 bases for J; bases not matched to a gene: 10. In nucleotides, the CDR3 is TGTGCCAGCAGTTACCTAGGGGGCGTCTCGTGTGGCTACACCTTC. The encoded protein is CASSYLGGVSCGYTF.

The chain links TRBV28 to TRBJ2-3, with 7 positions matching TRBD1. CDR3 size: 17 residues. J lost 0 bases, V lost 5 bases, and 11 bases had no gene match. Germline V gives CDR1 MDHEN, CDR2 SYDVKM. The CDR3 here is CASSTSTGVPSTDTQYF. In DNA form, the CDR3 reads TGTGCCAGCAGTACATCAACAGGGGTCCCTAGCACAGATACGCAGTATTTT.

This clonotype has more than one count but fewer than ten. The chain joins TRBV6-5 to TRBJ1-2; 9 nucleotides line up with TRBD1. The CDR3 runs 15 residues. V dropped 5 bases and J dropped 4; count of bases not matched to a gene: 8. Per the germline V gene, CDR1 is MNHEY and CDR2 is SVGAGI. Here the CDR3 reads CASSRAGTGRYGYTF. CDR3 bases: TGTGCCAGCAGTAGAGCCGGGACAGGGCGCTATGGCTACACCTTC.

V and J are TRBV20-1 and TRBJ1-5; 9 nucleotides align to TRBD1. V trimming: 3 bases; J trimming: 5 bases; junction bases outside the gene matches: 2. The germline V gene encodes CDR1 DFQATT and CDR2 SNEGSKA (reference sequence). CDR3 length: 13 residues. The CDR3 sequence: CSASRDRDQPQHF. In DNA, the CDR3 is TGCAGTGCTAGTAGGGACAGGGATCAGCCCCAGCATTTT.

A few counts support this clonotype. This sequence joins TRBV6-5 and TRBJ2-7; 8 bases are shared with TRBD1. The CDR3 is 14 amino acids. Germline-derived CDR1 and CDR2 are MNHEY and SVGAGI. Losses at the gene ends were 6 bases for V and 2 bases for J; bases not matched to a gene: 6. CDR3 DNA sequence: TGTGCCAGCAGCTATGACAGGGGAACCTACGAGCAGTACTTC. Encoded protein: CASSYDRGTYEQYF.

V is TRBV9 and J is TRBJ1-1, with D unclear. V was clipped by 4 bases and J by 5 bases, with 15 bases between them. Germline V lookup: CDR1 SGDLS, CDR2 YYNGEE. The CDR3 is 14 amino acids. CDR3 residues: CASSSAVVGTEAFF. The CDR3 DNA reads TGTGCCAGCAGCTCTGCCGTCGTGGGGACTGAAGCTTTCTTT. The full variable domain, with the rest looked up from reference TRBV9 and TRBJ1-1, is DSGVTQTPKHLITATGQRVTLRCSPRSGDLSVYWYQQSLDQGLQFLIQYYNGEERAKGNILERFSAQQFPDLHSELNLSSLELGDSALYFCASSSAVVGTEAFFGQGTRLTVV.

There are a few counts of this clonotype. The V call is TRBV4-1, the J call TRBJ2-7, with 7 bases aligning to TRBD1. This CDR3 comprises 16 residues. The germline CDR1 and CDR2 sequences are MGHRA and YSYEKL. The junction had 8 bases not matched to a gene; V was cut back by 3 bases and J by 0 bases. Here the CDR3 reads CASSQKDRESSYEQYF. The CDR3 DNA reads TGCGCCAGCAGCCAGAAAGACAGGGAATCCTCCTACGAGCAGTACTTC.

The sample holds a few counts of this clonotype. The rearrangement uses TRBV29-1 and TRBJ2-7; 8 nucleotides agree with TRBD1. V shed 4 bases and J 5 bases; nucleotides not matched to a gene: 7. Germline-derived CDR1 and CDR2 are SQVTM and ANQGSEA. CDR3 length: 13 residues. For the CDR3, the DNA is TGCAGCGTTGTGACAGGGGAAGGAAACGAGCAGTACTTC. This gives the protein CSVVTGEGNEQYF.

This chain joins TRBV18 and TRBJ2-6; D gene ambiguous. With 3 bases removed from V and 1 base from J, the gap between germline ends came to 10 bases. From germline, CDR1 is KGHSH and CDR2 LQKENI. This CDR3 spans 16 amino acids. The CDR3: CASSPVPVSGANVLTF. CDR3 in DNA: TGTGCCAGCTCACCCGTCCCCGTTTCTGGGGCCAACGTCCTGACTTTC.

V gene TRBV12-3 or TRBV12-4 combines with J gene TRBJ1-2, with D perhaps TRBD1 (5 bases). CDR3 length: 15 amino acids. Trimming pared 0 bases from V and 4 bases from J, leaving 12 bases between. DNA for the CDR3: TGTGCCAGCAGTTTAGCGGCAGGGAAAGGCTATGGCTACACCTTC. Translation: CASSLAAGKGYGYTF.

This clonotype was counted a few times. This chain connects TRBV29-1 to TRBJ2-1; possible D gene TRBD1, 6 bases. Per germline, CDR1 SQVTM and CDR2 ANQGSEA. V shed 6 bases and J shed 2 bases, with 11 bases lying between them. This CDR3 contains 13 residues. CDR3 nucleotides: TGCAGCGTCGTCAGGGGCACCTACAATGAGCAGTTCTTC. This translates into CSVVRGTYNEQFF.

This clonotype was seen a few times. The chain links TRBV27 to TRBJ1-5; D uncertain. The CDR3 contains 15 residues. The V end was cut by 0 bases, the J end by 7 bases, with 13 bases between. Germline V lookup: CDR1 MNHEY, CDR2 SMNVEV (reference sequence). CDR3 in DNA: TGTGCCAGCAGTTTATCGCGGCAGGAGATCCAGCCCCAGCATTTT. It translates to CASSLSRQEIQPQHF.

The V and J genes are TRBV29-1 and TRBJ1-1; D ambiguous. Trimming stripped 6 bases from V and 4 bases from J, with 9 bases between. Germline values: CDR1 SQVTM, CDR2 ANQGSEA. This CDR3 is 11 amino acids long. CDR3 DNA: TGCAGCGTAGACCGTCTCACTGAAGCTTTCTTT. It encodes CSVDRLTEAFF.

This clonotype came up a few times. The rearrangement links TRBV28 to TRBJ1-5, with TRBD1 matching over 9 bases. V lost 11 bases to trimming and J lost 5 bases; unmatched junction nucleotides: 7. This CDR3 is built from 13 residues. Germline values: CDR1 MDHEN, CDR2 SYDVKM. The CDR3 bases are TGTGCCGGTTCGACAGGGGGAGATCAGCCCCAGCATTTT. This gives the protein CAGSTGGDQPQHF.

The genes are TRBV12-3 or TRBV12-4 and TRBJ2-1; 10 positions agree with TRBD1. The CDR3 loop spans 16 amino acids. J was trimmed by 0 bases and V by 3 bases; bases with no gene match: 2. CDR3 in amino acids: CASSLDRGSSYNEQFF. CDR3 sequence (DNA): TGTGCCAGCAGTTTGGACAGGGGGAGCTCCTACAATGAGCAGTTCTTC.

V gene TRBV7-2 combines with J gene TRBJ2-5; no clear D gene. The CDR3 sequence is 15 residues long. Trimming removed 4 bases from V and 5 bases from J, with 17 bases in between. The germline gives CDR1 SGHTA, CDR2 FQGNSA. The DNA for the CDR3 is TGTGCCAGCAGCTCCGGTCTTCCAGGCCCGGAGACCCAGTACTTC. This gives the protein CASSSGLPGPETQYF.

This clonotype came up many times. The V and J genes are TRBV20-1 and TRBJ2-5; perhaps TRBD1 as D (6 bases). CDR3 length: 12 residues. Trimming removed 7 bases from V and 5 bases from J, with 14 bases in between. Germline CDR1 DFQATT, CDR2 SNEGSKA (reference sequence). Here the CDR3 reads CSVYRDTETQYF. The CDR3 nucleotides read TGCAGTGTCTACAGGGATACCGAGACCCAGTACTTC.